Each of the 4 T cell receptor beta chains below was sequenced from the same sample in a study of blood T cell repertoires in COVID-19. Repertoires were generated with immunoSEQ multiplex PCR, while TCRdb's copy carries only in-frame clones and drops some. Of approximately 86,000 clones listed, about 89% were seen once; the top ten hold under 10%. Sequencing was carried out using peripheral blood. These receptors originate from a man between 50 and 59 years old with acute or convalescent COVID-19.

The count of this clone is one. This chain connects TRBV7-8 to TRBJ1-1; D call uncertain. Deletions cut 2 bases from V and 1 base from J, with 5 bases between. The CDR3 totals 13 residues. CDR1 and CDR2 (germline): SGHVS, FQNEAQ. For the CDR3, the DNA is TGTGCCAGCAGCTTATCAGAGAACACTGAAGCTTTCTTT. Its protein product is CASSLSENTEAFF.

Only one count was recorded for this clone. This chain connects TRBV7-2 to TRBJ1-5, with 11 bases fitting TRBD1. Germline loops: CDR1 SGHTA, CDR2 FQGNSA. The length of the CDR3 is 15 residues. With 5 bases clipped from V and 6 bases from J, the junction kept 6 bases outside the gene matches. The CDR3 protein is CASSKGQGGIQPQHF. Written as DNA, the CDR3 is TGTGCCAGCAGCAAGGGACAGGGGGGGATTCAGCCCCAGCATTTT.

This clone was observed once. The chain links TRBV5-6 to TRBJ1-2; TRBD1 matches 7 bases. V was pared by 3 bases and J by 2 bases, with 10 bases of the junction left unmatched. The germline gives CDR1 SGHDT, CDR2 YYEEEE. This CDR3 contains 16 residues. The CDR3 sequence: CASSWRSPGGNYGYTF. In DNA, the CDR3 is TGTGCCAGCAGCTGGCGATCTCCAGGGGGGAACTATGGCTACACCTTC.

V is TRBV5-4 and J is TRBJ2-1; a weak D match, TRBD1 (7 bases). Germline CDR1 is SGHNT and CDR2 is YYREEE (reference sequence). This CDR3 comprises 14 residues. The V gene lost 3 bases and the J gene lost 5 bases, with 12 bases spanning the gap. In DNA form, the CDR3 reads TGTGCCAGCAGCTCAGCCAGGGGGGACAATGAGCAGTTCTTC. Its protein is CASSSARGDNEQFF.